The rows below give T cell receptor beta chains drawn from one sample of a study of CD8 T cells in Susac syndrome. TCRdb processed the immunoSEQ multiplex PCR reads anew with MiXCR; each CDR3 protein has one entry. Of approximately 300,000 distinct CDR3 sequences detected, 89% appear once; the ten largest clones hold approximately 0.18%. The sample was CD8+ T cells from PBMCs. Every receptor here comes from a human donor with multiple sclerosis. CDR3s include the opening cysteine and the closing phenylalanine or tryptophan. A D gene is named only where the DNA matches it firmly. Clone size is stated in some rows and not others, as once, few, many or a class when expanded.

>.|.|TRBV20-1|TRBJ2-1
TGCAGTGCTACGGATTCGGAGAGGTCCTACAATGAGCAGTTCTTC
CSATDSERSYNEQFF
>TRBD1|.|TRBV29-1|TRBJ1-5
TGCAGCGTTGGTGGGGACAGCGAGGGCAGTCAGCCCCAGCATTTT
CSVGGDSEGSQPQHF
>.|.|TRBV20-1|TRBJ2-7
TGCAGTGCTAGAGTACGGGACTTTTACGAGCAGTACTTC
CSARVRDFYEQYF
>TRBD2|.|TRBV7-3|TRBJ2-1
TGTGCCAGCAGCTTAACATGGACTAGCAGGAATGAGCAGTTCTTC
CASSLTWTSRNEQFF
>.|.|TRBV13|TRBJ2-7
TGTGCCAGCAGCCCCACGGGCGGATCCTACTACGAGCAGTACTTC
CASSPTGGSYYEQYF
>.|.|TRBV12-3/TRBV12-4|TRBJ1-1
TGTGCCAGCAATGCCGGGGGCGCAGCTGAAGCTTTCTTT
CASNAGGAAEAFF
>TRBD2|.|TRBV5-1|TRBJ2-5
TGCGCCAGCAGCTCCTTAGCGGGAGATCTCGAGACCCAGTACTTC
CASSSLAGDLETQYF
>TRBD1|few|TRBV5-6|TRBJ1-5
TGTGCCAGCACCCGGACAGGGACGAATCAGCCCCAGCATTTT
CASTRTGTNQPQHF
>.|.|TRBV4-3|TRBJ2-7
TGCGCCAGCAGCCAAGATTCGGGCCCGAGCTCCTACGAGCAGTACTTC
CASSQDSGPSSYEQYF
>TRBD2|.|TRBV30|TRBJ2-7
TGTGCCTGGAGCGGACTAGCGGGATCCTACGAGCAGTACTTC
CAWSGLAGSYEQYF
>.|.|TRBV7-6|TRBJ2-2
TGTGCCAGCAGCTTAACCCCCACCGTGGGGGAGCTGTTTTTT
CASSLTPTVGELFF